This T cell receptor beta chain is from a study of blood T cell repertoires in COVID-19. Study as a whole: T cells, B-cell-depleted T cells, or PBMCs supplied cDNA or gDNA.

This clone was found once. J was trimmed by 8 bases and V by 3 bases; bases with no gene match: 6. CDR3 length: 14 residues. The germline gives CDR1 KGHSH, CDR2 LQKENI. Clinical history reported by participants formed the basis on which cohorts were assigned. Recovered participants had two consecutive negative NP/OP PCR tests, healthcare professional clearance, or symptom resolution. In the authors' methods: Cell counts per sample came from amplifying reference gene primers. Generated by immunoSEQ multiplex PCR, the TCRdb table keeps only in-frame clones and is missing some. V, J and clone size were drawn from that table, and D and trimming were deduced from the DNA. The data hold around 140,000 clones, with roughly 78% observed a single time.

V usage is TRBV18 and J usage is TRBJ2-1, with TRBD2 matching over 8 bases. Sequencing input: PBMCs or T cells enriched from blood (not recorded which). The sequence was obtained from a woman between 50 and 59 years old who had recovered from COVID-19. The CDR3 sequence: CASSPIVRGDEQFF. CDR3 nucleotide sequence: TGTGCCAGCTCACCTATCGTGCGGGGGGATGAGCAGTTCTTC.